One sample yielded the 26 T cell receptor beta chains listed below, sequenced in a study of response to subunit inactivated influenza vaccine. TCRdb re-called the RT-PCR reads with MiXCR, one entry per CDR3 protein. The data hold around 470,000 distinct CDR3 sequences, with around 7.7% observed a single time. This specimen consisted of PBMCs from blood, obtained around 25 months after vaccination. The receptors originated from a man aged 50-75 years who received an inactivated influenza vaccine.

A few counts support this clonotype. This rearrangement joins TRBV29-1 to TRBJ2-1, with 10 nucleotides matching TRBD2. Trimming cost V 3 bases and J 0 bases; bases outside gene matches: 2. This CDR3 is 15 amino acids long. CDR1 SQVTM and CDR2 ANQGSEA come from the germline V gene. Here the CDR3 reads CSVEASGSSYNEQFF. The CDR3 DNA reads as TGCAGCGTTGAGGCTAGCGGGAGCTCCTACAATGAGCAGTTCTTC.

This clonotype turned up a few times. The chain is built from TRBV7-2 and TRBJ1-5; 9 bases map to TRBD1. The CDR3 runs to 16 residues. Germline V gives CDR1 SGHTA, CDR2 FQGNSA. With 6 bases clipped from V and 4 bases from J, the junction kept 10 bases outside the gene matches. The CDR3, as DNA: TGTGCCAGCAGGCTACAGGGGGCGGGTAGTAATCAGCCCCAGCATTTT. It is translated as CASRLQGAGSNQPQHF.

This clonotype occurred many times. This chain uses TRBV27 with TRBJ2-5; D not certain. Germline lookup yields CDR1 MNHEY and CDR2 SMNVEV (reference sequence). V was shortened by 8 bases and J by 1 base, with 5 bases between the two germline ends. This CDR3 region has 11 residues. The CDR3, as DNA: TGTGCCAGCCGCGCCCAAGAGACCCAGTACTTC. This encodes CASRAQETQYF.

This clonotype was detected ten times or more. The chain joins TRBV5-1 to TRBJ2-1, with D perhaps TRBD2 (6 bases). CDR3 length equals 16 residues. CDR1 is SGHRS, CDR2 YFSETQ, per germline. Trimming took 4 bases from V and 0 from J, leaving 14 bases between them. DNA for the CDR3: TGCGCCAGCAGCCTCCCTGACGGGAGCTCCTACAATGAGCAGTTCTTC. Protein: CASSLPDGSSYNEQFF. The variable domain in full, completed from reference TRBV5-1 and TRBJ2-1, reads KAGVTQTPRYLIKTRGQQVTLSCSPISGHRSVSWYQQTPGQGLQFLFEYFSETQRNKGNFPGRFSGRQFSNSRSEMNVSTLELGDSALYLCASSLPDGSSYNEQFFGPGTRLTVL.

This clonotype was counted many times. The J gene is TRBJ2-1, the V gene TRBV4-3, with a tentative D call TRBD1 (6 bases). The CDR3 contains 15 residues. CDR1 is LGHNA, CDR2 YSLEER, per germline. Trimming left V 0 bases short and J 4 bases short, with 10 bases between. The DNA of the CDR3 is TGCGCCAGCAGCCAAGACAGGGACACTTACAATGAGCAGTTCTTC. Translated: CASSQDRDTYNEQFF.

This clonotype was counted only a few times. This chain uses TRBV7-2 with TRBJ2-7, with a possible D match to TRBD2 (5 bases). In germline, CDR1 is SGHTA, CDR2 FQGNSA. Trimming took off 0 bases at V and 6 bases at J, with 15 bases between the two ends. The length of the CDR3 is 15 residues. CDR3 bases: TGTGCCAGCAGCTTAGCGCGTCTTCGACTAACCGAGCAGTACTTC. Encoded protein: CASSLARLRLTEQYF.

The chain's CDR3 is CASSRRGQGVYNEQFF. CDR3 DNA sequence: TGTGCCAGCTCACGAAGGGGACAGGGAGTCTACAATGAGCAGTTCTTC. The chain recombines TRBV18 with TRBJ2-1; 9 bases map to TRBD1. The CDR3 spans 16 residues. After removal of 4 bases from V and 3 bases from J, the junction contained 7 bases not matched to a gene. From germline, CDR1 is KGHSH and CDR2 LQKENI.

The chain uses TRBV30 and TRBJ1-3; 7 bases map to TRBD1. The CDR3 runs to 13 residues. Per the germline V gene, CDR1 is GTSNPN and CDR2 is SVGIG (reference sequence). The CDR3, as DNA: TGTGCAGCAGACAGGGATTCCGGAAACACCATATATTTT. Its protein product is CAADRDSGNTIYF.

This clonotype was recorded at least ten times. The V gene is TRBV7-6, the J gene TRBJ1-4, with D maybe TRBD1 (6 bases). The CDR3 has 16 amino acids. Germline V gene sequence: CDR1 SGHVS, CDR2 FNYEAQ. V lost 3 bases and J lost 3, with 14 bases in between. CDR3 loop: CASSLGQGTANEKLFF. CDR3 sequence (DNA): TGTGCCAGCAGCTTGGGGCAGGGGACGGCTAATGAAAAACTGTTTTTT.

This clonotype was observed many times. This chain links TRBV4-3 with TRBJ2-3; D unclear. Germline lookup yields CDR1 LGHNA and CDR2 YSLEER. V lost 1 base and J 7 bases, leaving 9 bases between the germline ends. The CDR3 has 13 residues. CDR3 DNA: TGCGCCAGCAGCCAAGGGCCGGAGAATACGCAGTATTTT. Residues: CASSQGPENTQYF.

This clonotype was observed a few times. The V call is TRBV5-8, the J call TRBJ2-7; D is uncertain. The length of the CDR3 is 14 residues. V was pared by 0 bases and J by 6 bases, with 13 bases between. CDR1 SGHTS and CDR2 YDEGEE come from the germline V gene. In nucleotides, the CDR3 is TGTGCCAGCAGCTTGGAGGGCAGTTCAGGCGAGCAGTACTTC. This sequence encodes CASSLEGSSGEQYF.

In DNA form, the CDR3 reads TGCGCCAGCAGCCAAGATCTTCAGACGGACAATGAGCAGTTCTTC. Translation: CASSQDLQTDNEQFF. This sequence joins TRBV4-3 and TRBJ2-1; D gene unclear. This CDR3 is built from 15 residues. Deletions cut 0 bases from V and 5 bases from J, with 11 bases between. Germline values: CDR1 LGHNA, CDR2 YSLEER.

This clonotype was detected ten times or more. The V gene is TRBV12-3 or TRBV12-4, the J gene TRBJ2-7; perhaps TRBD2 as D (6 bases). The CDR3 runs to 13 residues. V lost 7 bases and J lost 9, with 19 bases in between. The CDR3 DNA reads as TGTGCCAGCATCCCCTCGGGACTCCCCCGGCAGTACTTC. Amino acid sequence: CASIPSGLPRQYF.

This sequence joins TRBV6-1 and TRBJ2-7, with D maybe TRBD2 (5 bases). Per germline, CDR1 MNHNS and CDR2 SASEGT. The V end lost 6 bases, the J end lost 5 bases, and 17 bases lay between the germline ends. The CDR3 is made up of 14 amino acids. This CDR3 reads CASRLGLQAHEQYF. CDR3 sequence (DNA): TGTGCCAGCAGACTAGGACTTCAGGCCCACGAGCAGTACTTC.

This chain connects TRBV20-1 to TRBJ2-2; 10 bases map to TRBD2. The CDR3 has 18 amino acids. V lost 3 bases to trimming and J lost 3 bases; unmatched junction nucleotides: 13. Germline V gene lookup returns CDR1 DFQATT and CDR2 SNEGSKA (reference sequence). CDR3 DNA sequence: TGCAGTGCTAGCGTCAGGAGGCTAGCGGGGGAGTACACCGGGGAGCTGTTTTTT. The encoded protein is CSASVRRLAGEYTGELFF.

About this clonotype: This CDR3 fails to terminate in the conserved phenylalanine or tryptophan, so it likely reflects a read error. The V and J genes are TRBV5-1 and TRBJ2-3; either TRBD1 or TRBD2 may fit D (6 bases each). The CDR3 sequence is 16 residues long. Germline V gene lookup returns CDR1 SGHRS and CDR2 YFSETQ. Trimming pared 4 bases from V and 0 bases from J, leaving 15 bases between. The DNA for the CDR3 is TGCGCCAGCAGCAGAGGGGGACTGGAAAGCACAGATACGCAGTATTCT. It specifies CASSRGGLESTDTQYS.

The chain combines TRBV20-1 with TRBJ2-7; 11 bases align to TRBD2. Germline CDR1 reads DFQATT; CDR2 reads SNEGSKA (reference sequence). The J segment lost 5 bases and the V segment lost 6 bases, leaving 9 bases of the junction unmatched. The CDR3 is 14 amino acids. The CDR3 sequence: CSARSVTSGDEQYF. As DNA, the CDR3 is TGCAGTGCCAGGTCCGTGACTAGCGGGGACGAGCAGTACTTC.

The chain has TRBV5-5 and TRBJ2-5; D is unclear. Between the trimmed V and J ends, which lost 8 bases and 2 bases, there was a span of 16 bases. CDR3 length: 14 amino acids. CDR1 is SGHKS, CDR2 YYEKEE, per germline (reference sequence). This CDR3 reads CARGPGRRQETQYF. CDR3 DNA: TGTGCCAGGGGCCCCGGGCGGAGACAAGAGACCCAGTACTTC.

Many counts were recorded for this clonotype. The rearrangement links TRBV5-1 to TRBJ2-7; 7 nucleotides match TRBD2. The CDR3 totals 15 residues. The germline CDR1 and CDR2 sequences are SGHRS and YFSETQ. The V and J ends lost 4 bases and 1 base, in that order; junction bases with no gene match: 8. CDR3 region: CASSLGGTESYEQYF. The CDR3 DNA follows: TGCGCCAGCAGCCTGGGGGGGACTGAATCCTACGAGCAGTACTTC.

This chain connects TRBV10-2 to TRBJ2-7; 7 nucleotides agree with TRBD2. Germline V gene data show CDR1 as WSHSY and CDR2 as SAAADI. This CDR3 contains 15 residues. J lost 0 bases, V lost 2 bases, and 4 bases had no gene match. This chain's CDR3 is CASSETSASSYEQYF. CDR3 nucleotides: TGCGCCAGCAGTGAGACTAGCGCGAGCTCCTACGAGCAGTACTTC.

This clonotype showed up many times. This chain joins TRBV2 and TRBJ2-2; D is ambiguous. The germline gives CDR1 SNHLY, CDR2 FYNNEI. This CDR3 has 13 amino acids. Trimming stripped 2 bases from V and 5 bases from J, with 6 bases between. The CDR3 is CASSESRTGELFF. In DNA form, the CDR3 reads TGTGCCAGCAGTGAATCCAGAACCGGGGAGCTGTTTTTT.

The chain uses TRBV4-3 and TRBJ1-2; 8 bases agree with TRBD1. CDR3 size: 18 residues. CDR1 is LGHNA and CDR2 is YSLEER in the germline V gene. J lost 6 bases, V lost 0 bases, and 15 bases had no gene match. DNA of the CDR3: TGCGCCAGCAGCCAAGATCTGACAGGGGAAGAGGACCGGGATGGCTACACCTTC. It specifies CASSQDLTGEEDRDGYTF.

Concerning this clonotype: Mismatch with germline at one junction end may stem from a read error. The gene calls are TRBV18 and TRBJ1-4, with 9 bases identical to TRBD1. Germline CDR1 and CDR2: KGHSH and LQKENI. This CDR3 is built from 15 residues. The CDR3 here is CASSPRDRATEKLFF. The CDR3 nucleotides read TGTGCCAGCTCCCCACGGGACAGGGCAACGGAAAAACTGTTTTTT.

The CDR3 protein is CASSLAGTNEISPLHF. CDR3 in DNA: TGCGCCAGCAGCTTGGCCGGGACGAACGAAATTTCACCCCTCCACTTT. This sequence joins TRBV5-1 and TRBJ1-6; D perhaps matches TRBD1 (5 bases). The germline V and J ends were trimmed by 0 bases and 9 bases, with 16 bases remaining between them. This CDR3 comprises 16 residues. CDR1 is SGHRS, CDR2 YFSETQ, per germline.

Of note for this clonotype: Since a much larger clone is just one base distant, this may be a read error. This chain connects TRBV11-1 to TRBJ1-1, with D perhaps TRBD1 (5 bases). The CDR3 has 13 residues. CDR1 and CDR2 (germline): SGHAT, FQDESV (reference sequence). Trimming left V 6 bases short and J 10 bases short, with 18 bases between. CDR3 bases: TGTGCCAGCAGTGGGACCACGGCGGCAGTAGCTTTCTTT. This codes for CASSGTTAAVAFF. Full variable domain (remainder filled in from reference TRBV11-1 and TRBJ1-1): EAEVAQSPRYKITEKSQAVAFWCDPISGHATLYWYRQILGQGPELLVQFQDESVVDDSQLPKDRFSAERLKGVDSTLKIQPAELGDSAMYLCASSGTTAAVAFFGQGTRLTVV.

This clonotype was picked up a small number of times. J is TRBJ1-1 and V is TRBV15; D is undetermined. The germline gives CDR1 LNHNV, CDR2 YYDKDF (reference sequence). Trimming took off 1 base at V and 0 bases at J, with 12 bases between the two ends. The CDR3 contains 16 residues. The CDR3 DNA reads TGTGCCACCAGCAGAGCTCCAGGACTTATGAACACTGAAGCTTTCTTT. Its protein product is CATSRAPGLMNTEAFF.